These T cell receptor beta chains were read from a single sample in a study of T cells after posttransplantation cyclophosphamide. Assay used: immunoSEQ multiplex PCR; TCRdb lists only in-frame clones, some missing. The sample shows 10,000 or so clones, about four fifths of them seen only once. The source was PBMCs, collected approximately 1,900 days after a stem cell transplant with posttransplant cyclophosphamide. The receptors derive from a female patient between 40 and 50 years old who received an allogeneic stem cell transplant from a related donor, was CMV-positive, and had no GVHD. Some T cells may be the graft donor's. The CDR3 runs from the conserved cysteine through the conserved F or W. D genes are given only for firm matches. Expanded clones are given a class, and other clones once, few, many or no size at all.

DNA	CDR3	J	size	V	D
TGTGCCAGCAGCCTCGGACAGGGGGTGATCAGGGAGCAGTACTTC	CASSLGQGVIREQYF	TRBJ2-7	few	TRBV11-2	TRBD1
TGTGCCAGCAATCCGACAGGGGGCATCGACAATGAGCAGTTCTTC	CASNPTGGIDNEQFF	TRBJ2-1	.	TRBV27	TRBD1
TGTGCCAGCAGTTACGCGGAGGAGGGGCAGTACTTC	CASSYAEEGQYF	TRBJ2-7	.	TRBV6-6	.
TGTGCCAGTAGTCCCCAGGCGACATCAACGCCCCAGCATTTT	CASSPQATSTPQHF	TRBJ1-5	.	TRBV19	.
TGTGCCAGCAGTCCAGGGGGCGCCTCGCGGGAGCAGTACTTC	CASSPGGASREQYF	TRBJ2-7	.	TRBV5-4	TRBD1
TGCGCCAGCAGCAAGGGACAGGGGATTGGCACCGGGGAGCTGTTTTTT	CASSKGQGIGTGELFF	TRBJ2-2	.	TRBV5-1	TRBD1
TGCGCCAGCACCGGGACTAGCGGGACAGAGACCCAGTACTTC	CASTGTSGTETQYF	TRBJ2-5	few	TRBV10-1	TRBD2
TGTGCCAGTAGTATGCAGGTCAACTGGGAGCTGTTTTTT	CASSMQVNWELFF	TRBJ2-2	.	TRBV19	.
TGTGCCAGCAGCTTAGTCCCCCGCCAAGAGACCCAGTACTTC	CASSLVPRQETQYF	TRBJ2-5	.	TRBV11-2	.
TGTGCCAGCTCGGGGTGGCCCGGGACTGGAAACACCATATATTTT	CASSGWPGTGNTIYF	TRBJ1-3	medium-sized	TRBV6-1	.
TGTGCCAGCAGCTCGGACAGGTGGGGGAATGAAAAACTGTTTTTT	CASSSDRWGNEKLFF	TRBJ1-4	.	TRBV5-5	TRBD1
TGTGCCAGCAGCCCCGGGCTAGCGGGTATGTCGGATACGCAGTATTTT	CASSPGLAGMSDTQYF	TRBJ2-3	.	TRBV5-4	TRBD2
TGCGCCAGCAGCGAGGACAGGCTCTATGGCTACACCTTC	CASSEDRLYGYTF	TRBJ1-2	once	TRBV5-1	TRBD1
TGTGCCACCAGCAGAGAAACAGGGCCTCTCTATGGCTACACCTTC	CATSRETGPLYGYTF	TRBJ1-2	.	TRBV15	.
TGCGCCAGCAGCTCCACCGGGACTACGTACAATGAGCAGTTCTTC	CASSSTGTTYNEQFF	TRBJ2-1	.	TRBV5-1	TRBD2
TGCAGCGCCAACCAGGGTTACACTGAAGCTTTCTTT	CSANQGYTEAFF	TRBJ1-1	.	TRBV29-1	.
TGTGCCAGCATAAAGGGGGGGGGTAATTCACCCCTCCACTTT	CASIKGGGNSPLHF	TRBJ1-6	.	TRBV6-1	.
TGTGCCAGCAGCTCAGTAAACTTAGGACAGGAGTACAATGAGCAGTTCTTC	CASSSVNLGQEYNEQFF	TRBJ2-1	.	TRBV5-6	TRBD1
TGCAGCGCCCGCTCGGGGAGCTCCTATAATTCACCCCTCCACTTT	CSARSGSSYNSPLHF	TRBJ1-6	.	TRBV29-1	.
TGTGCCATCAGTGAGGGGGCAAGGACCGGGGAGCTGTTTTTT	CAISEGARTGELFF	TRBJ2-2	.	TRBV10-3	.
TGCGCCAGCAGCTACGGGACAGGGTACGAGCAGTACTTC	CASSYGTGYEQYF	TRBJ2-7	.	TRBV5-1	TRBD1
TGTGCCAGTAGTATCCCGGGACAGATCACCGGGGAGCTGTTTTTT	CASSIPGQITGELFF	TRBJ2-2	.	TRBV19	TRBD1
TGTGCCAGTAGTGTCGGACAGGCGGCGAACACTGAAGCTTTCTTT	CASSVGQAANTEAFF	TRBJ1-1	.	TRBV19	TRBD1
TGTGCCAGCAGCTCGGGGACAGGGCCAAGTCAGCCCCAGCATTTT	CASSSGTGPSQPQHF	TRBJ1-5	few	TRBV5-4	TRBD1
TGTGCCAGCAGTCCCGACAGGGCCCACACTGAAGCTTTCTTT	CASSPDRAHTEAFF	TRBJ1-1	.	TRBV28	TRBD1
TGTGCCAGCGAGAACAGGGGGCCGAGGGAGACCCAGTACTTC	CASENRGPRETQYF	TRBJ2-5	.	TRBV6-6	TRBD1
TGTGCCAGCAGCCCCGACATCTACCCCTACGAGCAGTACTTC	CASSPDIYPYEQYF	TRBJ2-7	few	TRBV7-9	.
TGTGCCAGCAGCGAGACGGGAGCCCGTAATGAAAAACTGTTTTTT	CASSETGARNEKLFF	TRBJ1-4	.	TRBV13	.
TGTGCCAGCAGTCGGGGGGGCAGGGGAACAGATACGCAGTATTTT	CASSRGGRGTDTQYF	TRBJ2-3	.	TRBV6-5	TRBD2
TGCAGCGTCCGCGTAAAACCTACCTTAGATACGCAGTATTTT	CSVRVKPTLDTQYF	TRBJ2-3	.	TRBV29-1	.
TGTGCCAGCAGTTCGGCTAGCGGGTTTCAAGAGACCCAGTACTTC	CASSSASGFQETQYF	TRBJ2-5	.	TRBV27	TRBD2
TGTGCCACCAGCAGAGATCTTGGGACAGGCGCCTATGGCTACACCTTC	CATSRDLGTGAYGYTF	TRBJ1-2	.	TRBV15	TRBD1
TGTGCTAGCAGCTTAGATCAGGGGACCTCCTACAATGAGCAGTTCTTC	CASSLDQGTSYNEQFF	TRBJ2-1	.	TRBV7-7	.
TGTGCCAGCAGCACCCTGCAAGAGACAGGGGATGGGAGGGGCTACACCTTC	CASSTLQETGDGRGYTF	TRBJ1-2	.	TRBV5-6	TRBD1
TGTGCCAGGGGGGGGACAGGGAAGTGGATCTATGGCTACACCTTC	CARGGTGKWIYGYTF	TRBJ1-2	.	TRBV2	TRBD1
TGTGCCAGCAGCGCGGGAGGGGGACCCGATACGCAGTATTTT	CASSAGGGPDTQYF	TRBJ2-3	.	TRBV9	TRBD2
TGTGCCAGCAGCCCGGGACTCCTGCCCACAGATACGCAGTATTTT	CASSPGLLPTDTQYF	TRBJ2-3	.	TRBV7-3	.
TGTGCCAGCAGCCGAACAGGGCCCAACACTGAAGCTTTCTTT	CASSRTGPNTEAFF	TRBJ1-1	.	TRBV4-2	.